These T cell receptor beta chains were read from a single sample in a study of T cell changes during pregnancy in multiple sclerosis. The protocol was immunoSEQ multiplex PCR, while the TCRdb copy is restricted to in-frame clones and leaves out a portion. The sample lists 50,000 to 70,000 clones, over 85% occurring once. The specimen was peripheral blood, collected in the second trimester of pregnancy. The origin of the receptors is a female donor with multiple sclerosis, enrolled in a pregnancy study. Each CDR3 is given with its conserved first and last residue. The order of the fields is V gene, D gene, clone size, J gene, CDR3 protein, CDR3 DNA. The D gene is left open where the match is weak. Some rows have no size entry. The others give once, few or many, or a class for an expanded clone.

V: TRBV7-8; D: NA; size: NA; J: TRBJ2-7; CDR3: CASSLVGTLNEQYF; DNA: TGTGCCAGCAGCTTAGTGGGGACATTGAACGAGCAGTACTTC
V: TRBV2; D: TRBD1; size: NA; J: TRBJ2-6; CDR3: CASSKIGQGYSGANVLTF; DNA: TGTGCCAGCAGTAAGATTGGACAGGGGTACTCTGGGGCCAACGTCCTGACTTTC
V: TRBV5-1; D: NA; size: NA; J: TRBJ2-1; CDR3: CASRGQRYNEQFF; DNA: TGCGCCAGCAGAGGACAGAGGTACAATGAGCAGTTCTTC
V: TRBV19; D: NA; size: NA; J: TRBJ2-7; CDR3: CASPADRDTQTYEQYF; DNA: TGTGCCAGTCCTGCTGACCGGGACACCCAAACCTACGAGCAGTACTTC
V: TRBV28; D: TRBD1; size: NA; J: TRBJ1-2; CDR3: CASGRQGRAYGYTF; DNA: TGTGCCAGCGGAAGACAGGGGAGGGCCTATGGCTACACCTTC
V: TRBV10-3; D: TRBD1; size: NA; J: TRBJ2-1; CDR3: CAIGTGGKNEQFF; DNA: TGTGCCATAGGGACAGGGGGCAAGAATGAGCAGTTCTTC
V: TRBV6-5; D: NA; size: once; J: TRBJ1-1; CDR3: CASRGRGVNTEAFF; DNA: TGTGCCAGCAGGGGGCGGGGGGTCAACACTGAAGCTTTCTTT
V: TRBV5-5; D: TRBD1; size: NA; J: TRBJ1-2; CDR3: CASSLRTGGYYGYTF; DNA: TGTGCCAGCAGCCTGAGGACAGGGGGCTACTATGGCTACACCTTC
V: TRBV7-2; D: TRBD1; size: NA; J: TRBJ2-7; CDR3: CASSLETGTGYVYEQYF; DNA: TGTGCCAGCAGCTTAGAGACCGGGACAGGGTATGTCTACGAGCAGTACTTC
V: TRBV6-5; D: TRBD1; size: once; J: TRBJ1-3; CDR3: CASSRTGGTGNTIYF; DNA: TGTGCCAGCAGCAGGACAGGGGGCACTGGAAACACCATATATTTT
V: TRBV5-1; D: NA; size: NA; J: TRBJ2-7; CDR3: CASSLDGAGYEQYF; DNA: TGCGCCAGCAGCCTTGACGGAGCCGGCTACGAGCAGTACTTC
V: TRBV19; D: TRBD1; size: NA; J: TRBJ1-2; CDR3: CASSLRTGGDYGYTF; DNA: TGTGCCAGTAGCCTGAGGACAGGGGGCGACTATGGCTACACCTTC
V: TRBV5-4; D: NA; size: NA; J: TRBJ2-7; CDR3: CASSLGGQLGSYEQYF; DNA: TGTGCCAGCAGCTTGGGGGGCCAATTGGGCTCCTACGAGCAGTACTTC
V: TRBV18; D: TRBD2; size: NA; J: TRBJ2-3; CDR3: CASSPTSGSTDTQYF; DNA: TGTGCCAGCTCACCGACTAGCGGATCGACAGATACGCAGTATTTT
V: TRBV29-1; D: NA; size: once; J: TRBJ1-4; CDR3: CSVGQDYSQGEKLFF; DNA: TGCAGCGTTGGTCAGGACTATTCCCAGGGTGAAAAACTGTTTTTT
V: TRBV19; D: NA; size: NA; J: TRBJ2-7; CDR3: CASSIDTPGKGSYEQYF; DNA: TGTGCCAGTAGTATAGACACGCCCGGGAAGGGATCCTACGAGCAGTACTTC
V: TRBV10-3; D: NA; size: few; J: TRBJ1-2; CDR3: CAISTTGNYGYTF; DNA: TGTGCCATCTCGACTACAGGGAACTATGGCTACACCTTC
V: TRBV10-2; D: TRBD2; size: NA; J: TRBJ2-4; CDR3: CASESGSGIQYF; DNA: TGCGCCAGCGAAAGCGGGAGTGGCATTCAGTACTTC
V: TRBV19; D: NA; size: NA; J: TRBJ2-5; CDR3: CASISVYQETQYF; DNA: TGTGCCAGTATATCGGTGTACCAAGAGACCCAGTACTTC